This paragraph covers one TCR beta chain sequence. The entry originates in a study of CD8+CD57+ T cells in acquired aplastic anemia. As for the study in general: The average read count for CD4+ cells in healthy donors was roughly 10 million.

This CDR3 comprises 15 residues. The TCR beta profiling, which covered VDJ combination and CDR3 sequence, was carried out using genomic DNA as the template. TCRdb reprocessed the reads via MiXCR and lists one record per CDR3 protein. The sample records roughly 420,000 distinct CDR3 sequences, 65% to 80% being singletons. The receptor comes from a human donor in good health, serving as a control. The rearrangement links TRBV12-3 or TRBV12-4 to TRBJ2-3, with TRBD2 as a possible D gene (7 bases). The J call may be incorrect, as the DNA end agrees better with TRBJ2-1. What was sequenced was sorted CD4+, CD8+, or CD8+CD57+ T cells (not recorded which) from PBMCs. The CDR3 DNA reads TGTGCCAGCAGCATACGGGGGGCTAGCACAGATACGCAGTTCTTC. Translating it yields CASSIRGASTDTQFF.